This entry concerns a single T cell receptor (beta chain). This sample is part of a study of T-cell reconstitution after alpha-beta-depleted transplantation in children. A library of TCRbeta sequences, prepared with unique molecular identifiers, was generated. TCRdb redid the calling of the PCR reads with MiXCR, one entry per CDR3 protein. The sample shows fewer than 400,000 distinct CDR3 sequences, roughly 20% of them seen only once. Trimming removed 5 bases from V and 3 bases from J, with 10 bases in between. Germline V gene data show CDR1 as LNHDA and CDR2 as SQIVND (reference sequence). The CDR3 is made up of 13 amino acids.

The input for sequencing was PBMCs from the stem cell graft donor, taken from the stem cell graft. The rearrangement links TRBV19 to TRBJ1-2; maybe TRBD1 (5 bases). The sequence was collected from a human donor who donated a stem cell graft to a child with acute myeloid leukemia. CDR3 sequence: CASSDDRYYGYTF. In nucleotides, the CDR3 is TGTGCCAGTAGTGACGACAGATACTATGGCTACACCTTC.